Described below is a single T cell receptor beta chain sequence and its context. Its antigen is still unknown. Naive CD8 cells lacked CD45RO and underwent positive selection for CCR7, leaving out terminally differentiated effector memory CD45RA+ cells. The method was immunoSEQ multiplex PCR; TCRdb's version includes in-frame clones alone and lacks a portion of them. Of under 1 million clones listed, more than 85% are singletons. The ends lost 7 bases at V and 4 bases at J; junction bases unmatched: 8. Germline V gene lookup returns CDR1 MGHRA and CDR2 YSYEKL. The CDR3 totals 14 residues. The data originate from a study of shared clonotypes between healthy human individuals. Study observations and caveats: Non-shared clonotypes had lower generation probabilities than those shared by all four donors.

This chain uses TRBV4-1 with TRBJ1-1, with TRBD1 identical over 8 bases. The sequencing sample was made of naive CD8+ T cells sorted from blood. The sequence came from a man aged 30-40 years in good health. The CDR3 loop is CASTPTGEGTEAFF. CDR3 nucleotide sequence: TGCGCCAGCACCCCGACAGGGGAGGGCACTGAAGCTTTCTTT.